This T cell receptor (beta chain) emerged from a study of T cells in Graves' hyperthyroidism and ophthalmopathy. Study in general: Peripheral blood sampling occurred at initial diagnosis, before any treatment.

Points on this clonotype: A junction end diverges from the germline sequence, so it may reflect a read error.

This CDR3 is built from 14 residues. The germline V gene encodes CDR1 SGDLS and CDR2 YYNGEE. The TCR beta CDR3 regions underwent amplification using RNA transcripts as the source. Using the HTBI primer set, a first-round RT-PCR was run on the TCR CDR3. TCRdb passed the multiplex PCR reads through MiXCR, listing each CDR3 protein once. The table includes more than 650,000 distinct CDR3 sequences, around 13% detected once. For Graves' hyperthyroidism to be stable, ophthalmopathy could not progress within 18 months. Patients between 18 and 65 years old had hyperthyroidism, newly diagnosed and lasting under 2 months.

The chain joins TRBV9 to TRBJ1-1; D unclear. Sequencing was carried out using blood. The TCR sequence derives from a woman aged 18 to 35 with Graves' hyperthyroidism. CDR3 residues: CASSVESMNTEALF. CDR3 in DNA: TGTGCCAGCAGCGTAGAAAGCATGAACACTGAAGCTCTCTTT.